A single sample is the source of the 15 T cell receptor beta chains below, sequenced in a study of T cells in tuberculosis. Assay used: immunoSEQ multiplex PCR; TCRdb lists only in-frame clones, some missing. Among around 35,000 clones, around 93% were seen once, and the ten largest hold over 10%. The specimen was PBMCs. These receptors came from a donor between 10 and 35 years old with latent tuberculosis or without tuberculosis infection. Some clones in this sample may be carry-over from other donors' samples.

The chain links TRBV5-1 to TRBJ2-3; 7 bases match TRBD1. The J segment lost 4 bases and the V segment lost 4 bases, leaving 6 bases of the junction unmatched. Germline-derived CDR1 and CDR2 are SGHRS and YFSETQ. The CDR3 contains 14 residues. The CDR3 sequence is CASSLTGWPDTQYF. The CDR3 DNA reads as TGCGCCAGCAGCCTGACAGGGTGGCCAGATACGCAGTATTTT.

The sample holds one count of this clone. The gene calls are TRBV11-2 and TRBJ1-1; D is unclear. This CDR3 has 13 residues. From germline, CDR1 is SGHAT and CDR2 FQNNGV. The germline V and J ends were trimmed by 0 bases and 6 bases, with 8 bases remaining between them. The CDR3 spells CASSLDQRAEAFF. CDR3 nucleotides: TGTGCCAGCAGCTTAGATCAACGGGCTGAAGCTTTCTTT. Full variable domain (remainder filled in from reference TRBV11-2 and TRBJ1-1): EAGVAQSPRYKIIEKRQSVAFWCNPISGHATLYWYQQILGQGPKLLIQFQNNGVVDDSQLPKDRFSAERLKGVDSTLKIQPAKLEDSAVYLCASSLDQRAEAFFGQGTRLTVV.

This chain connects TRBV5-1 to TRBJ2-5; 12 nucleotides align to TRBD1. This CDR3 contains 15 residues. The J segment lost 5 bases and the V segment lost 4 bases, leaving 6 bases of the junction unmatched. Germline CDR1 SGHRS, CDR2 YFSETQ. CDR3: CASSPGTGGSETQYF. CDR3 nucleotides: TGCGCCAGCAGCCCCGGGACAGGGGGCTCGGAGACCCAGTACTTC.

V usage is TRBV6-5 and J usage is TRBJ2-1, with 14 bases identical to TRBD2. The J segment lost 7 bases and the V segment lost 6 bases, leaving 5 bases of the junction unmatched. The CDR3 is 15 residues long. Germline lookup yields CDR1 MNHEY and CDR2 SVGAGI. The chain's CDR3 is CASSQTSGGANEQFF. The CDR3 bases are TGTGCCAGCAGCCAGACTAGCGGGGGGGCAAATGAGCAGTTCTTC.

The chain carries TRBV4-3 and TRBJ2-3, with TRBD2 identical over 7 bases. CDR1 and CDR2 (germline): LGHNA, YSLEER. The CDR3 consists of 16 residues. Trimming removed 0 bases from V and 6 bases from J; junction bases left unmatched: 9. The CDR3 DNA follows: TGCGCCAGCAGCCAAGAGTTTAGGCTAGCGGCTGATACGCAGTATTTT. Encoded protein: CASSQEFRLAADTQYF.

This rearrangement joins TRBV5-1 to TRBJ2-1; possible D gene TRBD2, 5 bases. The germline V gene has CDR1 SGHRS and CDR2 YFSETQ. Trimming removed 1 base from V and 12 bases from J, with 11 bases in between. The CDR3 runs 12 residues. The CDR3 DNA reads as TGCGCCAGCAGCTTGAGAGGTGAGGGGCAGTTCTTC. Amino acids: CASSLRGEGQFF.

This sequence joins TRBV6-5 and TRBJ1-5; D is possibly TRBD1 (6 bases). The germline V and J ends were trimmed by 2 bases and 4 bases, with 12 bases remaining between them. The germline gives CDR1 MNHEY, CDR2 SVGAGI. This CDR3 contains 15 residues. CDR3 coding DNA: TGTGCCAGCAGTTACGCAGGGGCACGAAATCAGCCCCAGCATTTT. Its translation is CASSYAGARNQPQHF.

This clone was detected only once. The chain uses TRBV7-2 and TRBJ2-4; possible D gene TRBD2, 6 bases. The CDR3 runs 17 residues. The germline V gene has CDR1 SGHTA and CDR2 FQGNSA. Trimming pared 4 bases from V and 0 bases from J, leaving 16 bases between. The CDR3 DNA is TGTGCCAGCAGCTCACAAAGGCCGGGGGTAGCCAAAAACATTCAGTACTTC. Translated: CASSSQRPGVAKNIQYF.

The chain joins TRBV2 to TRBJ1-4, with D possibly being TRBD1 (5 bases). Germline loops: CDR1 SNHLY, CDR2 FYNNEI. The V end was cut by 7 bases, the J end by 8 bases, with 8 bases between. The length of the CDR3 is 11 residues. CDR3 residues: CASKGNEKLFF. The CDR3, as DNA: TGTGCCAGCAAGGGGAACGAAAAACTGTTTTTT.

In its sample, this clone was seen once. The chain uses TRBV4-3 and TRBJ1-5, with D perhaps matching TRBD1 (6 bases). Germline V gives CDR1 LGHNA, CDR2 YSLEER. V was cut by 3 bases and J by 2 bases, with 14 bases left in between. The CDR3 consists of 16 residues. CDR3 sequence: CASSQDRQDGNQPQHF. The DNA for the CDR3 is TGCGCCAGCAGCCAGGACAGACAGGATGGCAATCAGCCCCAGCATTTT.

This chain joins TRBV6-5 and TRBJ2-3; 7 bases line up with TRBD1. This CDR3 region has 13 residues. The V and J ends lost 6 bases and 3 bases, in that order; junction bases with no gene match: 3. CDR1 is MNHEY and CDR2 is SVGAGI in the germline V gene. CDR3 nucleotides: TGTGCCAGCAGCCGACAGGGAACAGATACGCAGTATTTT. As protein: CASSRQGTDTQYF.

This chain links TRBV10-2 with TRBJ1-2, with D perhaps matching TRBD1 (6 bases). The ends were cut back, 7 bases at V and 0 bases at J, with 9 bases in the middle. The CDR3 covers 13 residues. Per germline, CDR1 WSHSY and CDR2 SAAADI. The DNA of the CDR3 is TGCGCCAGCAACGAGGGGGCTAACTATGGCTACACCTTC. Translation: CASNEGANYGYTF.

The chain is built from TRBV5-6 and TRBJ1-3; D gene uncertain. The CDR3 consists of 16 residues. With 0 bases removed from V and 4 bases from J, the gap between germline ends came to 14 bases. The germline CDR1 and CDR2 sequences are SGHDT and YYEEEE. The CDR3: CASSLGFRGSGNTIYF. Written as DNA, the CDR3 is TGTGCCAGCAGCTTGGGGTTTAGAGGTAGCGGAAACACCATATATTTT.

This chain joins TRBV25-1 and TRBJ1-1; D is undetermined. This CDR3 is 15 amino acids long. V was cut by 5 bases and J by 0 bases, with 13 bases left in between. Germline assignment: CDR1 MGHDK and CDR2 SYGVNS. For the CDR3, the DNA is TGTGCCAGCAGTACTTATCCCGACATGAACACTGAAGCTTTCTTT. Protein product: CASSTYPDMNTEAFF.

This clone is a singleton in its sample. The rearrangement joins TRBV12-1 to TRBJ2-7; no check of the table's D call, TRBD2, against the DNA was made. TRBV12-1 is a pseudogene locus. The CDR3 runs 18 residues. CDR3 bases: TGTGCCAGCAGCCCTCGGGGTAGCGGGGGGGCCGAAGCCCACGAGCAGTACTTC. Residues: CASSPRGSGGAEAHEQYF.